This T cell receptor (beta chain) was sequenced for a study of blood T cell repertoires in COVID-19. Study in general: The United States, Italy and Spain were the sources of the acute and convalescent COVID-19 samples. In each case, the material was cDNA or gDNA derived from T cells, B-cell-depleted T cells, or PBMCs.

CDR3 length: 15 amino acids. V was trimmed by 2 bases and J by 4 bases, leaving 13 bases between them. Per the germline V gene, CDR1 is SGHTS and CDR2 is YDEGEE. Original processing notes: How many nucleated cells were present was estimated from reference gene primer amplification. The protocol was immunoSEQ multiplex PCR, while the TCRdb copy is restricted to in-frame clones and leaves out a portion. From that table come the V and J calls and clone size; the DNA was used to work out D and trimming. The data contain around 70,000 clones, approximately 78% of them singletons. The clonotype was recovered from a woman of 80 years or more with active or convalescent COVID-19. The gene calls are TRBV5-8 and TRBJ1-5; perhaps TRBD1 as D (5 bases). The sample taken for sequencing was peripheral blood. The CDR3 coding sequence is TGTGCCAGCAGCTTCGGGGGAGCCATTAATCAGCCCCAGCATTTT. Protein product: CASSFGGAINQPQHF.